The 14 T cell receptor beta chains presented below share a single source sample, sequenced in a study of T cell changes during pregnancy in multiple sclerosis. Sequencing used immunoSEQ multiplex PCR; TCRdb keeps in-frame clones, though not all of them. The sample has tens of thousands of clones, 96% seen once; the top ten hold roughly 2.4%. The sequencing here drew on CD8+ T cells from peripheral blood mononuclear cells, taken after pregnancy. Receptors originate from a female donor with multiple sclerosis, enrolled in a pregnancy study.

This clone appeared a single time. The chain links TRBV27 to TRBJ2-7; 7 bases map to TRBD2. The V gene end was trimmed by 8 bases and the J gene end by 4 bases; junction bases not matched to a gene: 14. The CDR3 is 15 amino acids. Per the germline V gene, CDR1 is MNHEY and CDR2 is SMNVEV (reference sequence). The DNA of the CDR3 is TGTGCCAGCGGTCGACTCGGGGGGATAAATTACGAGCAGTACTTC. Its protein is CASGRLGGINYEQYF.

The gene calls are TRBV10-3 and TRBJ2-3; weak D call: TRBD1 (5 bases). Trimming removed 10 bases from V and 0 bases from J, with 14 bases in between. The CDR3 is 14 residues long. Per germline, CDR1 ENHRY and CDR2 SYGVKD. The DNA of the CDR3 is TGTGCCACCCAGGACATCACTAGCACAGATACGCAGTATTTT. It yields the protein CATQDITSTDTQYF.

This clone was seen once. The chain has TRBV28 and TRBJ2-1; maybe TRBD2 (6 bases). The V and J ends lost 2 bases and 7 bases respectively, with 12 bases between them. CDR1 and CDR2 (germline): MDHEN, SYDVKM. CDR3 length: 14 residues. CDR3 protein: CASSLAGTMNEQFF. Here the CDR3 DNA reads TGTGCCAGCAGTTTAGCGGGAACGATGAATGAGCAGTTCTTC.

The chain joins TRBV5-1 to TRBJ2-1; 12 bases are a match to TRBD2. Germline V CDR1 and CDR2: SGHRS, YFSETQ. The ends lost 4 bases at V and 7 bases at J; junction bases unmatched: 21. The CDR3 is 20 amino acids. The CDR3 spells CASSTLILAGGADVSNEQFF. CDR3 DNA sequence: TGCGCCAGCAGCACCCTCATCCTAGCGGGAGGGGCCGACGTGTCTAATGAGCAGTTCTTC.

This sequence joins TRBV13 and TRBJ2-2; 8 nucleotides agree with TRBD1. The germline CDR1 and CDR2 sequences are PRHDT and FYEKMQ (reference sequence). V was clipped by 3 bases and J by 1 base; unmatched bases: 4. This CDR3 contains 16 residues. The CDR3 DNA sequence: TGTGCCAGCAGCTTGGGACAGGTAGAGAACACCGGGGAGCTGTTTTTT. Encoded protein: CASSLGQVENTGELFF.

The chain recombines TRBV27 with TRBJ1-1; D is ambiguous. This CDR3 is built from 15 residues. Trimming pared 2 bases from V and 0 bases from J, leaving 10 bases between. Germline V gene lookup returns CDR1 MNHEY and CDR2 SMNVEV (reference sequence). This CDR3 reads CASSLRSPLNTEAFF. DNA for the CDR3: TGTGCCAGCAGTTTACGGTCCCCGCTGAACACTGAAGCTTTCTTT.

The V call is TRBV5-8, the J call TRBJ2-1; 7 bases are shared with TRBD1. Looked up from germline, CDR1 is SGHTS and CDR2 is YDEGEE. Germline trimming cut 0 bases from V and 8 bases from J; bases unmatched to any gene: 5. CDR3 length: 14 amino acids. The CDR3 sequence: CASSLETGRDEQFF. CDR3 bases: TGTGCCAGCAGCTTGGAGACAGGGAGAGATGAGCAGTTCTTC.

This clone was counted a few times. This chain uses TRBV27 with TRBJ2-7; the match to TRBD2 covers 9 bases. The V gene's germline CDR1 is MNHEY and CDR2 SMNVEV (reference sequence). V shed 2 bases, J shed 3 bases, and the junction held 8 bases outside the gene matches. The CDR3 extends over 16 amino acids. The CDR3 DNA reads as TGTGCCAGCAGTTTAATGGCTAGCGGGATAATCTACGAGCAGTACTTC. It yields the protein CASSLMASGIIYEQYF.

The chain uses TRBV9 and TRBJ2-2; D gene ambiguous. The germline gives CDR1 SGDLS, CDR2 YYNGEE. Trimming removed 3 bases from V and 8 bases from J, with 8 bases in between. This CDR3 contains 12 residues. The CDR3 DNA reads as TGTGCCAGCAGCGAAGAAACTGGGGAGCTGTTTTTT. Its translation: CASSEETGELFF.

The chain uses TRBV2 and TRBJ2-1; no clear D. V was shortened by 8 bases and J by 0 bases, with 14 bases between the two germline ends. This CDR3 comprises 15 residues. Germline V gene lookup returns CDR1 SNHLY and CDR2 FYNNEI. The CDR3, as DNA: TGTGCCAGCCATGAAGACCCCAGCTCCTACAATGAGCAGTTCTTC. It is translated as CASHEDPSSYNEQFF.

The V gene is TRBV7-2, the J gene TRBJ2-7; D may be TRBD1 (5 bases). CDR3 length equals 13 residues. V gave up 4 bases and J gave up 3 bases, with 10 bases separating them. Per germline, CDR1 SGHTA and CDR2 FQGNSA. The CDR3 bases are TGTGCCAGCAGCTCATCTCAGGGCTACGAGCAGTACTTC. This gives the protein CASSSSQGYEQYF.

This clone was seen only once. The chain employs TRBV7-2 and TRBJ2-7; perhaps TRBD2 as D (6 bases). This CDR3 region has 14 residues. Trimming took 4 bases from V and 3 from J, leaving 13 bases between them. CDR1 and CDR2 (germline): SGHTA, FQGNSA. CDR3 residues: CASSSPGLSYEQYF. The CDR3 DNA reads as TGTGCCAGCAGCTCCCCGGGACTGAGCTACGAGCAGTACTTC.

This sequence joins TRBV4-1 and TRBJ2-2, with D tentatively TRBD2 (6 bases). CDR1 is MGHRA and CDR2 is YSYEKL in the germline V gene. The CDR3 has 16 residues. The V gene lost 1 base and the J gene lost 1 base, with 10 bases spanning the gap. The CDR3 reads CASSQVGGMNTGELFF. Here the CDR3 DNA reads TGCGCCAGCAGCCAAGTAGGCGGGATGAACACCGGGGAGCTGTTTTTT.

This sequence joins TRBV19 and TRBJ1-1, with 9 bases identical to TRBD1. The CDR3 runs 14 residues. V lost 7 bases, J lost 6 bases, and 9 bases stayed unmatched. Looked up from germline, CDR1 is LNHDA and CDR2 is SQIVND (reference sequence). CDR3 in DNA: TGTGCCAGTACCACGACAGGGGGGAGCGCTGAAGCTTTCTTT. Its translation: CASTTTGGSAEAFF.